This T cell receptor beta chain was recovered during a study of molecular identifiers for immune sequencing clone quantification. Notes on the study in general: Spiked-in Jurkat TCR RNA corresponding to one cell was reported as detectable against more than 750,000 naive cells. Clone sizes that are highly expanded could be underestimated when identical TCR molecules share a barcode.

This CDR3 is built from 15 residues. V was shortened by 5 bases and J by 8 bases, with 21 bases between the two germline ends. The germline V gene has CDR1 SSHAT and CDR2 FNYEAQ (reference sequence). MiXCR was run by TCRdb on the PCR reads, yielding one entry per CDR3 protein. This table holds 80,000 to 100,000 distinct CDR3 sequences, 20% to 25% found once. Of note for this clonotype: The antigen is not known.

A CD8+CD4-CCR7+CD45RA+ gate was used to sort naive CD8 T cells. This receptor was identified in a human donor in good health. Some libraries in this study had Jurkat cell RNA spiked in. Sequencing was done on a sample of naive CD8+ T cells from blood, with Jurkat cell RNA spiked in. Described subset: FACS-sorted CD8+CD4-CCR7+CD45RA+ naive T cells. The chain employs TRBV7-7 and TRBJ2-5; D is unclear. This chain's CDR3 is CASSPTEQEQKTQYF. The CDR3 region has the DNA TGTGCCAGCAGCCCGACGGAACAAGAACAAAAAACCCAGTACTTC.